Below are 10 T cell receptor beta chains sequenced from a single sample in a study of cytomegalovirus exposure and HLA in healthy donors. The PCR ran on 60 Vbeta and 13 Jbeta primers. Here immunoSEQ multiplex PCR was the method, and the copy in TCRdb shows in-frame clones only, minus some. The data contain approximately 100,000 clones, 70% to 80% of them singletons. What was sequenced was PBMCs. The receptors shown here come from a man aged 18-30 years in good health and CMV-seropositive.

This clone has only a few counts. The chain couples TRBV7-9 to TRBJ1-1; D is possibly TRBD1 (5 bases). CDR3 length equals 14 residues. CDR1 SEHNR and CDR2 FQNEAQ come from the germline V gene (reference sequence). With 0 bases removed from V and 7 bases from J, the gap between germline ends came to 12 bases. CDR3 residues: CASSLAGGLIEAFF. The CDR3, as DNA: TGTGCCAGCAGCTTAGCGGGGGGTTTGATTGAAGCTTTCTTT.

The DNA for the CDR3 is TGTGCCAGCAGCTACCTGCTAGGGGGCGGCACTGAAGCTTTCTTT. This gives the protein CASSYLLGGGTEAFF. This chain uses TRBV11-2 with TRBJ1-1; 7 nucleotides align to TRBD1. The CDR3 extends over 15 amino acids. V lost 4 bases and J lost 4; bases outside the gene matches: 9. CDR1 is SGHAT and CDR2 is FQNNGV in the germline V gene.

The rearrangement links TRBV19 to TRBJ1-2; no clear D. V was trimmed by 5 bases and J by 1 base, leaving 8 bases between them. CDR3 length equals 13 residues. CDR1 is LNHDA, CDR2 SQIVND, per germline (reference sequence). The CDR3 DNA sequence: TGTGCCAGTAGTGCAGGATATAACTATGGCTACACCTTC. Its protein is CASSAGYNYGYTF.

The J gene is TRBJ1-1, the V gene TRBV6-5, with a possible D match to TRBD1 (5 bases). The CDR3 consists of 15 residues. V shed 0 bases and J shed 1 base, with 9 bases lying between them. In germline, CDR1 is MNHEY, CDR2 SVGAGI. In DNA, the CDR3 is TGTGCCAGCAGTTACTCGCAGGGATCGAACACTGAAGCTTTCTTT. Its translation: CASSYSQGSNTEAFF.

The chain recombines TRBV4-2 with TRBJ1-5, with D unclear. V lost 7 bases to trimming and J lost 9 bases, with 13 bases between them. There are 12 residues in the CDR3. The germline V gene has CDR1 LGHNA and CDR2 YNFKEQ. The CDR3 spells CASMEARRPQHF. DNA for the CDR3: TGTGCCAGCATGGAGGCCCGGAGGCCCCAGCATTTT.

A few counts support this clone. The rearrangement joins TRBV7-2 to TRBJ2-7, with a weak D call TRBD1 (6 bases). CDR3 length: 15 residues. V was shortened by 5 bases and J by 3 bases, with 17 bases between the two germline ends. CDR1 SGHTA and CDR2 FQGNSA come from the germline V gene. This CDR3 reads CASSTAGTPVYEQYF. In DNA form, the CDR3 reads TGTGCCAGCAGCACCGCCGGGACACCAGTCTACGAGCAGTACTTC.

This clone was recorded only once. This chain joins TRBV7-9 and TRBJ1-4, with 9 bases fitting TRBD1. Germline CDR1 and CDR2: SEHNR and FQNEAQ (reference sequence). The CDR3 totals 15 residues. V shed 5 bases, J shed 7 bases, and the junction held 8 bases outside the gene matches. In nucleotides, the CDR3 is TGTGCCAGCAGCCCCACACAGGGGGCCGGTGAAAAACTGTTTTTT. Protein product: CASSPTQGAGEKLFF.

The chain has TRBV6-6 and TRBJ2-7, with TRBD1 matching over 10 bases. The CDR3 has 15 amino acids. The trim removed 5 bases at V and 2 bases at J, leaving 6 bases unmatched. CDR1 and CDR2 (germline): MNHNY, SVGAGI (reference sequence). CDR3 amino acids: CASSPRTGGTYEQYF. The CDR3 DNA is TGTGCCAGCAGTCCCCGGACAGGGGGAACCTACGAGCAGTACTTC.

The chain combines TRBV7-8 with TRBJ2-7; 10 bases match TRBD1. CDR1 is SGHVS and CDR2 is FQNEAQ in the germline V gene. V trimming: 4 bases; J trimming: 0 bases; junction bases outside the gene matches: 6. The CDR3 sequence is 16 residues long. CDR3 coding DNA: TGTGCCAGCAGCTCTCCGGGACAGGGGACCTCCTACGAGCAGTACTTC. It is translated as CASSSPGQGTSYEQYF.

The genes are TRBV28 and TRBJ2-5; TRBD2 aligns across 7 bases. CDR3 size: 13 residues. CDR1 is MDHEN, CDR2 SYDVKM, per germline. The ends lost 3 bases at V and 2 bases at J; junction bases unmatched: 0. The CDR3 here is CASSLGGQETQYF. In DNA form, the CDR3 reads TGTGCCAGCAGTTTGGGGGGGCAAGAGACCCAGTACTTC.